This T cell receptor (beta chain) was recorded in a study of response to subunit inactivated influenza vaccine. Study conclusions and caveats: Few new T cells, the authors suggested, are recruited by each seasonal influenza vaccination.

This CDR3 has 13 residues. Germline CDR1 SNHLY, CDR2 FYNNEI. V was trimmed by 4 bases and J by 10 bases, leaving 14 bases between them. TCRdb itself ran the RT-PCR reads through MiXCR, one entry per CDR3 protein. Found here are 500,000 to 600,000 distinct CDR3 sequences, approximately 15% of them singletons; the top ten hold less than 4%. In regard to this clonotype: Its antigen is undetermined.

The rearrangement uses TRBV2 and TRBJ2-1; possibly TRBD2 for D (6 bases). This material consisted of CD4+ T cells sorted from PBMCs, taken less than 30 months after vaccination. This TCR was sampled from a man between 50 and 75 years old who received an inactivated influenza vaccine. The DNA of the CDR3 is TGTGCCAGCAGTGGGGGCTTAGGAGGGGAGCAGTTCTTC. Residues: CASSGGLGGEQFF.